This T cell receptor (beta chain) comes out of a study of blood T cell repertoires in COVID-19. Germline V gene sequence: CDR1 GTSNPN, CDR2 SVGIG (reference sequence). CDR3 length equals 14 residues. V was clipped by 3 bases and J by 0 bases, with 11 bases between them. Some clones are missing from TCRdb's copy, which holds only in-frame ones; the method was immunoSEQ multiplex PCR. The table has about 370,000 clones, approximately 93% seen once. This clone has just one count. Material: PBMCs or T cells enriched from blood (not recorded which). V gene TRBV30 combines with J gene TRBJ1-2; D perhaps matches TRBD1 (6 bases). The clonotype originates from a woman in her forties who had been exposed to COVID-19. The CDR3 DNA reads TGTGCCTGGAGCTTCCAGGGGACTAACTATGGCTACACCTTC. Its translation: CAWSFQGTNYGYTF.